The 3 T cell receptor beta chains below come from one sample, sequenced in a study of CD8+ T cells in alopecia areata. Extraction and reverse transcription of RNA yielded cDNA as the sequencing template. Some clones are missing from TCRdb's copy, which holds only in-frame ones; the method was immunoSEQ multiplex PCR. The sample yields about 180,000 clones, just over 65% seen once. Sample: CD8+ T cells sorted from blood, taken at week 0. Receptors were obtained from a human donor with alopecia areata.

V and J are TRBV6-5 and TRBJ1-1, with TRBD1 identical over 10 bases. Unmatched junction bases numbered 6, after V lost 7 bases and J lost 1 base. The CDR3 runs 15 residues. Germline CDR1 reads MNHEY; CDR2 reads SVGAGI. CDR3 in DNA: TGTGCCAGCAATCCGGGACAGGGGACGAACACTGAAGCTTTCTTT. It is translated as CASNPGQGTNTEAFF.

This clone was seen more than once but under ten times. In DNA form, the CDR3 reads TGTGCCAGCAGCTTGACAGAAAACACTGAAGCTTTCTTT. Its protein is CASSLTENTEAFF. The chain joins TRBV13 to TRBJ1-1, with a weak D call TRBD1 (5 bases). CDR1 and CDR2 (germline): PRHDT, FYEKMQ (reference sequence). Trimming removed 3 bases at V and 2 bases at J, with 7 bases between. The CDR3 has 13 residues.

The rearrangement uses TRBV19 and TRBJ2-1; 9 bases are a match to TRBD2. This CDR3 is 16 amino acids long. J was trimmed by 1 base and V by 5 bases; bases with no gene match: 6. The germline V gene has CDR1 LNHDA and CDR2 SQIVND (reference sequence). This chain's CDR3 is CASSPRTSESYNEQFF. The CDR3 coding sequence is TGTGCCAGTAGTCCTCGGACTAGCGAATCCTACAATGAGCAGTTCTTC.